The entry below gives a single TCR beta chain sequence along with its context. The antigen remains undetermined. The entry originates in a study of memory CD4+ T cells and cytomegalovirus serostatus. Whole-study results and caveats: Of 150 to 200 reported CMV TCRbeta sequences, 65 to 85 were found in memory CD4+ repertoires.

V was trimmed by 2 bases and J by 1 base, leaving 11 bases between them. The germline V gene encodes CDR1 SGHAT and CDR2 FQNNGV. The CDR3 runs 15 residues. The sort gate was single viable CD3+CD4+CD8-CD45RO+ cells for memory CD4+ T cells. Here immunoSEQ multiplex PCR was the method, and the copy in TCRdb shows in-frame clones only, minus some. The table has 30,000 to 40,000 clones, roughly 80% seen once. The V call is TRBV11-2, the J call TRBJ1-1; D not certain. The sample consisted of memory CD4+ T cells from blood. The source is an adult in good health and CMV-seronegative. CDR3 sequence: CASSLPLGPNTEAFF. Here the CDR3 DNA reads TGTGCCAGCAGCTTACCTCTTGGGCCGAACACTGAAGCTTTCTTT. Together with reference TRBV11-2 and TRBJ1-1, the CDR3 gives the full variable domain: EAGVAQSPRYKIIEKRQSVAFWCNPISGHATLYWYQQILGQGPKLLIQFQNNGVVDDSQLPKDRFSAERLKGVDSTLKIQPAKLEDSAVYLCASSLPLGPNTEAFFGQGTRLTVV.